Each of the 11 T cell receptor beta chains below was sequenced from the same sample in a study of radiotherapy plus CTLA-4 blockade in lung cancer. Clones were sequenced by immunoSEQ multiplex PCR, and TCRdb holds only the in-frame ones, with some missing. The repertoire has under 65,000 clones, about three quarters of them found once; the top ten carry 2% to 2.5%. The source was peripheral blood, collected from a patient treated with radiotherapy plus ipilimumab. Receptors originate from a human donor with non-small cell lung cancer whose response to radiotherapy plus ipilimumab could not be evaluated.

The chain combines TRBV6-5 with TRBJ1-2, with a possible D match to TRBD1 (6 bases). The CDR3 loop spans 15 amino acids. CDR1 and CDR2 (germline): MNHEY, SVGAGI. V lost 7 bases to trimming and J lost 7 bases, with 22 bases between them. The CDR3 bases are TGTGCCAGCACCTCCTCGAGGGGGAAGTTAGTTGGCTACACCTTC. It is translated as CASTSSRGKLVGYTF.

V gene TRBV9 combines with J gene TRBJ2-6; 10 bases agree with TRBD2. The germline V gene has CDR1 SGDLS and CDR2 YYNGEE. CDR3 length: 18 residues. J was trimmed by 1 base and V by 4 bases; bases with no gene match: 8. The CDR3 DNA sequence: TGTGCCAGCAGCCTCCGACTAGCGGGTATTTCTGGGGCCAACGTCCTGACTTTC. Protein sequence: CASSLRLAGISGANVLTF.

This CDR3 is CASSLGGSTEAFF. The DNA for the CDR3 is TGTGCCAGCAGCTTAGGCGGCAGTACCGAAGCTTTCTTT. This chain joins TRBV7-6 and TRBJ1-1; no firm D call. Trimming shortened V by 1 base and J by 8 bases, and 11 bases separated the two germline ends. The CDR3 spans 13 residues. Germline V CDR1 and CDR2: SGHVS, FNYEAQ. Together with reference TRBV7-6 and TRBJ1-1, the CDR3 gives the full variable domain: GAGVSQSPRYKVTKRGQDVALRCDPISGHVSLYWYRQALGQGPEFLTYFNYEAQQDKSGLPNDRFSAERPEGSISTLTIQRTEQRDSAMYRCASSLGGSTEAFFGQGTRLTVV.

Written as DNA, the CDR3 is TGTGCCAGCAGCCCACAAGCGGGAGAGATTTACGAGCAGTACTTC. Residues: CASSPQAGEIYEQYF. The chain uses TRBV7-3 and TRBJ2-7, with 8 bases fitting TRBD2. Germline loops: CDR1 SGHTA, CDR2 FQGTGA. This CDR3 region has 15 residues. V lost 5 bases and J lost 4; bases outside the gene matches: 10.

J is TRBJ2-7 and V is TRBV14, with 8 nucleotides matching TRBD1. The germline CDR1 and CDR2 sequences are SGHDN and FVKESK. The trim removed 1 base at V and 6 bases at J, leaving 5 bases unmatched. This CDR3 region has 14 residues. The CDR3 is CASSQAGQVPEQYF. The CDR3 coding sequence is TGTGCCAGCAGCCAAGCGGGACAGGTCCCCGAGCAGTACTTC.

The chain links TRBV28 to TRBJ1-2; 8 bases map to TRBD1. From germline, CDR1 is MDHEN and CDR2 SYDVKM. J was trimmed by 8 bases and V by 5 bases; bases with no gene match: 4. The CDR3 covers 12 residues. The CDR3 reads CASSGQGVGYTF. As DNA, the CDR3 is TGTGCCAGCAGTGGACAGGGAGTCGGCTACACCTTC.

The CDR3 sequence is CASSFRGRAGYNEQFF. CDR3 DNA: TGTGCCAGCAGTTTCCGTGGGAGGGCCGGGTACAATGAGCAGTTCTTC. The chain joins TRBV28 to TRBJ2-1, with 7 bases identical to TRBD2. This CDR3 has 16 residues. Germline CDR1 and CDR2: MDHEN and SYDVKM. Unmatched junction bases numbered 9, after V lost 3 bases and J lost 4 bases.

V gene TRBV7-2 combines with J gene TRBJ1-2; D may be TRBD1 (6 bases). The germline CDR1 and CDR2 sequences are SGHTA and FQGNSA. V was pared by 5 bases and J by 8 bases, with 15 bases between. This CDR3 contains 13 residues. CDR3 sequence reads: CASSPQGLGGYTF. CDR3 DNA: TGTGCCAGCAGCCCTCAGGGGTTGGGGGGCTACACCTTC.

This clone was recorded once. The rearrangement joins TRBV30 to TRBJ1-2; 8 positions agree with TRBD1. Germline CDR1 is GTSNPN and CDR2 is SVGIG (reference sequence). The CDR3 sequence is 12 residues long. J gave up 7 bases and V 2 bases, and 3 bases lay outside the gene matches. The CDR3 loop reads CAWSTTGVGYTF. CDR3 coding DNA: TGTGCCTGGAGTACGACAGGGGTTGGCTACACCTTC.

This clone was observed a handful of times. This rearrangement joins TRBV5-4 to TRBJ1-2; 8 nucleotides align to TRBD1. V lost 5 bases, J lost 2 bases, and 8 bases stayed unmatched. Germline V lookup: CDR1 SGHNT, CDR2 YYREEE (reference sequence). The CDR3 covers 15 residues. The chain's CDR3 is CASRPFGTGNYGYTF. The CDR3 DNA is TGTGCCAGCAGACCTTTCGGGACAGGCAACTATGGCTACACCTTC.

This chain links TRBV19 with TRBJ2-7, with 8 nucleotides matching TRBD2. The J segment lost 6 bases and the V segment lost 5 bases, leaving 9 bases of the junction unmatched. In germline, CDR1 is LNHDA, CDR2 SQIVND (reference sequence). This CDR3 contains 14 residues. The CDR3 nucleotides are TGTGCCAGTAGTTTACCGGGACTAGTAGGCGAGCAGTACTTC. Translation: CASSLPGLVGEQYF.